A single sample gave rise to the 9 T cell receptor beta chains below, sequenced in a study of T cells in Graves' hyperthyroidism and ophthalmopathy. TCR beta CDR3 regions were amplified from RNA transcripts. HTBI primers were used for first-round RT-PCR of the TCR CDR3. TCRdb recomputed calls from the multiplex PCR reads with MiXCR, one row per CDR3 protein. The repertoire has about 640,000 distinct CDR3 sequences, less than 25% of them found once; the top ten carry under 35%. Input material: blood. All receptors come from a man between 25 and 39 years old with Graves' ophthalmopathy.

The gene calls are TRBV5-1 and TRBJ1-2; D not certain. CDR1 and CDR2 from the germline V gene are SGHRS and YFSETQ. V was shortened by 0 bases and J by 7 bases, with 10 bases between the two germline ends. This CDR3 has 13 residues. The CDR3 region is CASSLDAAGGYTF. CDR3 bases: TGCGCCAGCAGCTTGGACGCCGCGGGTGGCTACACCTTC.

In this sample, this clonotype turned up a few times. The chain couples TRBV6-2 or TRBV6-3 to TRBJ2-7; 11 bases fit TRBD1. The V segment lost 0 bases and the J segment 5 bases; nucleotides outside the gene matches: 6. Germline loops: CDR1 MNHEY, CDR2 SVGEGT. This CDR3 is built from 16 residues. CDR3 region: CASSYSRTGGTDEQYF. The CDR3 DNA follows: TGTGCCAGCAGTTACTCTCGGACAGGGGGCACTGACGAGCAGTACTTC.

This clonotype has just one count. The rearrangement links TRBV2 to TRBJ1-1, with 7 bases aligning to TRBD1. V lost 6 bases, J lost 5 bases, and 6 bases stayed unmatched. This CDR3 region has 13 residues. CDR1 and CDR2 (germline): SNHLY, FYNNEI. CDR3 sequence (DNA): TGTGCCAGCAGCTTGGACAGGTGGACTGAAGCTTTCTTT. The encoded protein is CASSLDRWTEAFF.

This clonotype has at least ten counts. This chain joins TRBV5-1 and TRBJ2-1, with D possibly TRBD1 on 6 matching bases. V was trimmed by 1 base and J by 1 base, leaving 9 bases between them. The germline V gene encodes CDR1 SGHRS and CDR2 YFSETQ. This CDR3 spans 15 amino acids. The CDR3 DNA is TGCGCCAGCAGCTTGCAACAGGGATCCTACAATGAGCAGTTCTTC. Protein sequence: CASSLQQGSYNEQFF. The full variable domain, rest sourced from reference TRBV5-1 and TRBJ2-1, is KAGVTQTPRYLIKTRGQQVTLSCSPISGHRSVSWYQQTPGQGLQFLFEYFSETQRNKGNFPGRFSGRQFSNSRSEMNVSTLELGDSALYLCASSLQQGSYNEQFFGPGTRLTVL.

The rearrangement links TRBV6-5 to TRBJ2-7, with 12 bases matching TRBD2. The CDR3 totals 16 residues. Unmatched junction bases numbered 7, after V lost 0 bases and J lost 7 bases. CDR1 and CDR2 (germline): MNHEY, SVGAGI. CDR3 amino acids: CASSYSTSGRFGEQYF. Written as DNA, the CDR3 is TGTGCCAGCAGTTACTCTACTAGCGGGAGGTTTGGGGAGCAGTACTTC.

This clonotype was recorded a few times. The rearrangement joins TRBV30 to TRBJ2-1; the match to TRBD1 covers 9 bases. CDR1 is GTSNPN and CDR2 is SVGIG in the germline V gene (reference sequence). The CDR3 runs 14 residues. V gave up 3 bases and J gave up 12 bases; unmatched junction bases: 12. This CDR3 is CAWSAGTGINWQFF. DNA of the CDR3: TGTGCCTGGAGCGCCGGGACAGGGATAAATTGGCAGTTCTTC.

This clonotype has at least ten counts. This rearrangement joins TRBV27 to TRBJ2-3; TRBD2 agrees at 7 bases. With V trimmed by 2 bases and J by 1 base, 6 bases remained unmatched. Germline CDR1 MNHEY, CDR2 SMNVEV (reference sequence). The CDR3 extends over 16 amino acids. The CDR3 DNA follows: TGTGCCAGCAGTTTAGGTTCTAGCGGACGCACAGATACGCAGTATTTT. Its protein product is CASSLGSSGRTDTQYF.

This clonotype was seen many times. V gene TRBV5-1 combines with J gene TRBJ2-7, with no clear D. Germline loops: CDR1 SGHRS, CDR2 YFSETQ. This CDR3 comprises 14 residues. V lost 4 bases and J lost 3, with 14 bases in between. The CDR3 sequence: CASSPGRLVYEQYF. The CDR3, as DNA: TGCGCCAGCAGCCCCGGGCGCCTGGTCTACGAGCAGTACTTC.

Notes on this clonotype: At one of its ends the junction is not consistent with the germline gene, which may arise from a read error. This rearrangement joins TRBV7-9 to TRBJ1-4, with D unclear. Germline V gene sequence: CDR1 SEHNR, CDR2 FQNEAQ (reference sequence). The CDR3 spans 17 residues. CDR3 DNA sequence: TGTGCCAGCAGCGCCTCCTTACTTCGTGCAACTAATGAAAAACTGCTTTTT. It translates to CASSASLLRATNEKLLF. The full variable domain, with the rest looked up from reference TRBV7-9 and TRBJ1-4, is DTGVSQNPRHKITKRGQNVTFRCDPISEHNRLYWYRQTLGQGPEFLTYFQNEAQLEKSRLLSDRFSAERPKGSFSTLEIQRTEQGDSAMYLCASSASLLRATNEKLLFGSGTQLSVL.